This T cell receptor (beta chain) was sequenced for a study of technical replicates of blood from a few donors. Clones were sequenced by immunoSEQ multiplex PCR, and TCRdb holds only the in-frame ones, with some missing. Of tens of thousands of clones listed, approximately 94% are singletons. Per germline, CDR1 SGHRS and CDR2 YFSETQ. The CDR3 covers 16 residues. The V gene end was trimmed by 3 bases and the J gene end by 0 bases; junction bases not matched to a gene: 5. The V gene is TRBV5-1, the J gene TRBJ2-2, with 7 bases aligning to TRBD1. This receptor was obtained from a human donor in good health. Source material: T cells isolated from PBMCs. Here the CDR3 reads CASSSKTGTNTGELFF. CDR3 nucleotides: TGCGCCAGCAGCTCCAAGACAGGGACGAACACCGGGGAGCTGTTTTTT.